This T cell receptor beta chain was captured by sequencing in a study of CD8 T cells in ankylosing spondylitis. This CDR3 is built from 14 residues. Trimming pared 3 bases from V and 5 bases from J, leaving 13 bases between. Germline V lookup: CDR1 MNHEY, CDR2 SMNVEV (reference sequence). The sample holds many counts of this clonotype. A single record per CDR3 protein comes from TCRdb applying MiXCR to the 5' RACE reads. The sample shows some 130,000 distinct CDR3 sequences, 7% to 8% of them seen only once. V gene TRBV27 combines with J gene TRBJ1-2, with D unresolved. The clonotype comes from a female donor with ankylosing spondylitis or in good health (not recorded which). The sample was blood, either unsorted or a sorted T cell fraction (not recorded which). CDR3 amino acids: CASSLVPWGYGYTF. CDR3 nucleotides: TGTGCCAGCAGTTTGGTTCCCTGGGGATATGGCTACACCTTC.